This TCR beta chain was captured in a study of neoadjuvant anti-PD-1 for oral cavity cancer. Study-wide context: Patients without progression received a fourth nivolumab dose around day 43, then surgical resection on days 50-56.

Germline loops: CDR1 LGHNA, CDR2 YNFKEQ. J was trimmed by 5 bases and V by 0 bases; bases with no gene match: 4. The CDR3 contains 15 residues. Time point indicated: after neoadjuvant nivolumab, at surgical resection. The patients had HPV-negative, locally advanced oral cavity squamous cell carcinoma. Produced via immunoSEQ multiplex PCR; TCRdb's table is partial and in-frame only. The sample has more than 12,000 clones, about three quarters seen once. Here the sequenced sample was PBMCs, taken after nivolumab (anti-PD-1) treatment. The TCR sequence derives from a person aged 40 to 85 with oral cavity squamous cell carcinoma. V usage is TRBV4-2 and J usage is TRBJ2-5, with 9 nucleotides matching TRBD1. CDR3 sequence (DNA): TGTGCCAGCAGCCAAGACGGGGGACAGGGCGAGACCCAGTACTTC. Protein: CASSQDGGQGETQYF.